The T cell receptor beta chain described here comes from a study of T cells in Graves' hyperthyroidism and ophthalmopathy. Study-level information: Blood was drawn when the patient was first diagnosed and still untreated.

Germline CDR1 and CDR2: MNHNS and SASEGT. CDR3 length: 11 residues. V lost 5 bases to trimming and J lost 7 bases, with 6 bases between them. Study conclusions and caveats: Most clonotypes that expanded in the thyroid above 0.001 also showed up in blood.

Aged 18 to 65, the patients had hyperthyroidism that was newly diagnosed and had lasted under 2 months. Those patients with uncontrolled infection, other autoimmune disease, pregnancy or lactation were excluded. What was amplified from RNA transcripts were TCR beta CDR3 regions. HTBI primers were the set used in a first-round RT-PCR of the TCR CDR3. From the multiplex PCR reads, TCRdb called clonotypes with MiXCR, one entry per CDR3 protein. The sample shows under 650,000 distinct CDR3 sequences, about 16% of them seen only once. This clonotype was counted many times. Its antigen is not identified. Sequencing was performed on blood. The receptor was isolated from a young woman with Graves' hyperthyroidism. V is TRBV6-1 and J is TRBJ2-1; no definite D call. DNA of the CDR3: TGTGCCAGCAGTAGGGCTAATGAGCAGTTCTTC. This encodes CASSRANEQFF.